This T cell receptor (beta chain) was recovered during a study of blood T cell repertoires in COVID-19. The overall study: PBMCs, B-cell-depleted T cells, or T cells provided the cDNA or gDNA that made up the material.

Per the original methods: Using reference gene primer amplification, nucleated cell counts were estimated. Sequenced by immunoSEQ multiplex PCR; TCRdb stores in-frame clones only, minus some. Clone size and V and J calls were adopted from that table, with D and trimming inferred from the DNA. In the table there are roughly 240,000 clones, about 84% of which are singletons. Germline V lookup: CDR1 LGHDT, CDR2 YNNKEL (reference sequence). This CDR3 is 17 amino acids long. Unmatched junction bases numbered 20, after V lost 8 bases and J lost 7 bases. This TCR came from a woman of 80 years or more with COVID-19, enrolled during active disease. The sequenced sample was peripheral blood. This chain uses TRBV3-1 (or the pseudogene TRBV3-2) with TRBJ2-5; 9 bases fit TRBD2. The CDR3 region is CASVVGRPGTSIGTQYF. CDR3 coding DNA: TGTGCCAGCGTGGTCGGGCGTCCCGGGACTAGCATTGGGACCCAGTACTTC.